The rows below give T cell receptor beta chains drawn from one sample of a study of response to subunit inactivated influenza vaccine. TCRdb itself ran the RT-PCR reads through MiXCR, one entry per CDR3 protein. The table lists approximately 530,000 distinct CDR3 sequences, roughly 13% of them singletons. Here the sequenced sample was PBMCs from blood, taken roughly 45 days after vaccination. The source of these receptors is a man aged 45 to 65 who received an inactivated influenza vaccine. Each CDR3 is given with its conserved first and last residue. D genes are given only for firm matches. A clone size is listed for some rows: how often the clone was seen (once, few, many), or a class if it is expanded.

CDR3aa: CASSTRLVSSGANVLTF; CDR3nt: TGTGCCAGCAGCACCCGACTGGTGTCTTCTGGGGCCAACGTCCTGACTTTC; d_gene: .; v_gene: TRBV3-1; j_gene: TRBJ2-6; abundance: few
CDR3aa: CASSFKEGDRQYF; CDR3nt: TGTGCCAGCAGCTTCAAAGAGGGGGACAGGCAGTACTTC; d_gene: TRBD1; v_gene: TRBV27; j_gene: TRBJ2-7; abundance: .
CDR3aa: CASRRVGETQYF; CDR3nt: TGTGCCAGCAGGAGGGTGGGAGAGACCCAGTACTTC; d_gene: .; v_gene: TRBV7-8; j_gene: TRBJ2-5; abundance: few
CDR3aa: CSAGQGNYGYTF; CDR3nt: TGCAGTGCTGGGCAGGGTAACTATGGCTACACCTTC; d_gene: .; v_gene: TRBV20-1; j_gene: TRBJ1-2; abundance: many
CDR3aa: CSARQTGTSDNEQFF; CDR3nt: TGCAGTGCTAGGCAAACCGGGACTAGCGACAATGAGCAGTTCTTC; d_gene: TRBD2; v_gene: TRBV20-1; j_gene: TRBJ2-1; abundance: many
CDR3aa: CSARAGLAKNIQYF; CDR3nt: TGCAGTGCTAGGGCGGGGTTGGCCAAAAACATTCAGTACTTC; d_gene: .; v_gene: TRBV20-1; j_gene: TRBJ2-4; abundance: many
CDR3aa: CASSTTGGSYEQYF; CDR3nt: TGTGCCAGTAGTACGACAGGGGGCTCCTACGAGCAGTACTTC; d_gene: TRBD1; v_gene: TRBV19; j_gene: TRBJ2-7; abundance: .
CDR3aa: CSARGFSNEKLFF; CDR3nt: TGCAGTGCTCGAGGTTTCAGTAATGAAAAACTGTTTTTT; d_gene: .; v_gene: TRBV20-1; j_gene: TRBJ1-4; abundance: few
CDR3aa: CASSLGTSKLSTDTQYF; CDR3nt: TGCGCCAGCAGCTTGGGAACTAGCAAATTGAGCACAGATACGCAGTATTTT; d_gene: .; v_gene: TRBV5-1; j_gene: TRBJ2-3; abundance: .
CDR3aa: CSAAGTGNEKLFF; CDR3nt: TGCAGTGCTGCCGGGACAGGGAATGAAAAACTGTTTTTT; d_gene: TRBD1; v_gene: TRBV20-1; j_gene: TRBJ1-4; abundance: few
CDR3aa: CASSYGQGAGYEQYF; CDR3nt: TGCGCCAGCAGCTATGGACAGGGGGCGGGTTACGAGCAGTACTTC; d_gene: TRBD1; v_gene: TRBV4-3; j_gene: TRBJ2-7; abundance: few
CDR3aa: CASSQDPRLAGRYEQYF; CDR3nt: TGCGCCAGCAGCCAAGATCCCCGGCTAGCGGGACGCTACGAGCAGTACTTC; d_gene: TRBD2; v_gene: TRBV4-1; j_gene: TRBJ2-7; abundance: few
CDR3aa: CASSLGGGGTGGFYTEAFF; CDR3nt: TGTGCCAGCAGCTTAGGCGGGGGCGGGACAGGGGGCTTTTACACTGAAGCTTTCTTT; d_gene: TRBD1; v_gene: TRBV7-6; j_gene: TRBJ1-1; abundance: .
CDR3aa: CASSLALAGGQETQYF; CDR3nt: TGTGCCAGCAGCTTAGCGCTAGCGGGGGGGCAGGAGACCCAGTACTTC; d_gene: TRBD2; v_gene: TRBV7-2; j_gene: TRBJ2-5; abundance: many
CDR3aa: CASSWPSNGYTF; CDR3nt: TGTGCCAGCAGTTGGCCGTCCAACGGCTACACCTTC; d_gene: .; v_gene: TRBV6-2/TRBV6-3; j_gene: TRBJ1-2; abundance: .
CDR3aa: CSARASGRALLHEQYF; CDR3nt: TGCAGTGCTAGAGCTAGCGGGAGGGCCCTCCTCCACGAGCAGTACTTC; d_gene: TRBD2; v_gene: TRBV20-1; j_gene: TRBJ2-7; abundance: few
CDR3aa: CASSYDDRWGTGELFF; CDR3nt: TGTGCCAGCAGTTACGACGACAGGTGGGGGACCGGGGAGCTGTTTTTT; d_gene: .; v_gene: TRBV6-5; j_gene: TRBJ2-2; abundance: few
CDR3aa: CSARVGLAGGTQYF; CDR3nt: TGCAGTGCTAGAGTAGGACTAGCGGGGGGTACGCAGTATTTT; d_gene: TRBD2; v_gene: TRBV20-1; j_gene: TRBJ2-3; abundance: .
CDR3aa: CSVWLTGANVLTF; CDR3nt: TGCAGCGTTTGGTTGACGGGGGCCAACGTCCTGACTTTC; d_gene: .; v_gene: TRBV29-1; j_gene: TRBJ2-6; abundance: many
CDR3aa: CASSFENTEAFF; CDR3nt: TGTGCCAGCAGCTTTGAGAACACTGAAGCTTTCTTT; d_gene: .; v_gene: TRBV7-9; j_gene: TRBJ1-1; abundance: few
CDR3aa: CSVDSGRAGISQYF; CDR3nt: TGCAGCGTGGATAGCGGGAGGGCCGGTATTTCGCAGTATTTT; d_gene: TRBD2; v_gene: TRBV29-1; j_gene: TRBJ2-3; abundance: few
CDR3aa: CSANRGSTDTQYF; CDR3nt: TGCAGTGCCAACAGGGGTAGCACAGATACGCAGTATTTT; d_gene: TRBD1; v_gene: TRBV20-1; j_gene: TRBJ2-3; abundance: few
CDR3aa: CSVADGLNYEQYF; CDR3nt: TGCAGCGTTGCCGACGGTTTAAACTACGAGCAGTACTTC; d_gene: .; v_gene: TRBV29-1; j_gene: TRBJ2-7; abundance: .
CDR3aa: CASARLASYNEQFF; CDR3nt: TGCGCCAGCGCGCGCCTAGCGTCCTACAATGAGCAGTTCTTC; d_gene: .; v_gene: TRBV5-1; j_gene: TRBJ2-1; abundance: many
CDR3aa: CASSMAVTSYEQYF; CDR3nt: TGTGCCAGCAGCATGGCTGTCACTTCCTACGAGCAGTACTTC; d_gene: .; v_gene: TRBV7-9; j_gene: TRBJ2-7; abundance: few